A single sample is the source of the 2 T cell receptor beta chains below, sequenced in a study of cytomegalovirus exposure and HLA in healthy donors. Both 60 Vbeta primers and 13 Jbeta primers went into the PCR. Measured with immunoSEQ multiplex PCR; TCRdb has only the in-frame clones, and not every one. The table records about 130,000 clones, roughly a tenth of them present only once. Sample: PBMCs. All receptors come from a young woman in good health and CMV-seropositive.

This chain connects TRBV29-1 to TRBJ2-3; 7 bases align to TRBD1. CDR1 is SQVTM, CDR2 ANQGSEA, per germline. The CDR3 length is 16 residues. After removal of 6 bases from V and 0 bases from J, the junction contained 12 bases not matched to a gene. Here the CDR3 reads CSVQLTGTASTDTQYF. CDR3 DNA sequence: TGCAGCGTCCAACTTACCGGGACAGCAAGCACAGATACGCAGTATTTT.

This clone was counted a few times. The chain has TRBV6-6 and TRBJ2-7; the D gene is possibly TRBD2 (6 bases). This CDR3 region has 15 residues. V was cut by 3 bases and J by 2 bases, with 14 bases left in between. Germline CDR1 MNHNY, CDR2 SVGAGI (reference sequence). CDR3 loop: CASSYGGDVTYEQYF. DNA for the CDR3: TGTGCCAGCAGTTATGGCGGGGACGTAACCTACGAGCAGTACTTC.